The 13 T cell receptor beta chains in this list originate from one sample, sequenced in a study of spatial heterogeneity in lung cancer. Time point denoted: blood at routine non-recurrence follow-up after resection. TCRs were sequenced from unsorted whole RNA of tumor, nontumor lung or PBMC. TCRdb redid the calling of the 5' RACE reads with MiXCR, one entry per CDR3 protein. The sample holds some 110,000 distinct CDR3 sequences; 12% are singletons and the top ten take about 15%. This material consisted of PBMCs, taken at follow-up. The receptor set was obtained from a male donor with early-stage non-small cell lung cancer.

This clonotype was detected many times. The rearrangement uses TRBV7-2 and TRBJ1-4; no definite D call. Trimming cost V 5 bases and J 7 bases, with 11 bases left between them. This CDR3 has 13 amino acids. Germline assignment: CDR1 SGHTA and CDR2 FQGNSA. CDR3 DNA: TGTGCCAGCAGCCCGCCGGTGCGTGAAAAACTGTTTTTT. It codes for CASSPPVREKLFF.

At least ten counts were recorded for this clonotype. The rearrangement links TRBV28 to TRBJ2-1, with D perhaps being TRBD1 or TRBD2 (5 bases each). Per the germline V gene, CDR1 is MDHEN and CDR2 is SYDVKM. This CDR3 is built from 12 residues. Trimming cost V 2 bases and J 7 bases, with 6 bases left between them. The CDR3 loop is CASSLGGNEQFF. CDR3 nucleotide sequence: TGTGCCAGCAGTTTAGGGGGTAATGAGCAGTTCTTC.

V usage is TRBV7-8 and J usage is TRBJ1-1, with no clear D. This CDR3 has 14 residues. V gave up 1 base and J gave up 2 bases, with 8 bases separating them. Per the germline V gene, CDR1 is SGHVS and CDR2 is FQNEAQ. In DNA, the CDR3 is TGTGCCAGCAGCTTAGAACAGATTAACACTGAAGCTTTCTTT. This codes for CASSLEQINTEAFF.

This clonotype was seen a handful of times. This CDR3 reads CASRGAGSTEAFF. The CDR3 coding sequence is TGTGCCAGCAGGGGGGCAGGGAGTACTGAAGCTTTCTTT. V gene TRBV6-5 combines with J gene TRBJ1-1; D perhaps matches TRBD1 (6 bases). Trimming stripped 6 bases from V and 5 bases from J, with 13 bases between. CDR3 length: 13 residues. Germline loops: CDR1 MNHEY, CDR2 SVGAGI.

The V call is TRBV7-9, the J call TRBJ1-1, with D perhaps TRBD1 (5 bases). Germline V lookup: CDR1 SEHNR, CDR2 FQNEAQ (reference sequence). The germline V and J ends were trimmed by 2 bases and 3 bases, with 13 bases remaining between them. The length of the CDR3 is 15 residues. The CDR3 coding sequence is TGTGCCAGCAGCTTATCCCACCCGGGGGACACTGAAGCTTTCTTT. Translated, it gives CASSLSHPGDTEAFF.

The chain is built from TRBV12-3 or TRBV12-4 and TRBJ1-5; TRBD1 matches 9 bases. The CDR3 is made up of 14 amino acids. The ends lost 6 bases at V and 5 bases at J; junction bases unmatched: 5. As DNA, the CDR3 is TGTGCCAGCAGGGGGACAGGGAACCATCAGCCCCAGCATTTT. Encoded protein: CASRGTGNHQPQHF.

For the CDR3, the DNA is TGTGCCAGCAGTCCGACAGGGGGCTGGTCACCCCTCCACTTT. It yields the protein CASSPTGGWSPLHF. The genes are TRBV12-3 or TRBV12-4 and TRBJ1-6, with 10 bases that match TRBD1. The length of the CDR3 is 14 residues. V shed 5 bases, J shed 10 bases, and the junction held 5 bases outside the gene matches.

The chain carries TRBV7-2 and TRBJ2-1; either TRBD1 or TRBD2 may fit D (5 bases each). Trimming took 6 bases from V and 7 from J, leaving 19 bases between them. The CDR3 runs to 15 residues. Germline CDR1 SGHTA, CDR2 FQGNSA. Here the CDR3 reads CASSPPGASVNEQFF. In nucleotides, the CDR3 is TGTGCCAGCAGTCCCCCCGGGGCTAGTGTAAATGAGCAGTTCTTC.

The CDR3 loop is CASSESTGVNQPQHF. CDR3 bases: TGTGCCAGCAGTGAATCGACAGGGGTCAATCAGCCCCAGCATTTT. This chain joins TRBV2 and TRBJ1-5, with 8 nucleotides matching TRBD1. Germline CDR1 and CDR2: SNHLY and FYNNEI. This CDR3 is built from 15 residues. V shed 2 bases, J shed 3 bases, and the junction held 3 bases outside the gene matches.

The table lists this clonotype with a few counts. The rearrangement uses TRBV20-1 and TRBJ2-3, with no clear D. Deletions cut 1 base from V and 1 base from J, with 9 bases between. This CDR3 spans 14 amino acids. Germline-derived CDR1 and CDR2 are DFQATT and SNEGSKA (reference sequence). In DNA form, the CDR3 reads TGCAGTGCTAGAGTGGACCCCCGCACAGATACGCAGTATTTT. It codes for CSARVDPRTDTQYF.

The chain recombines TRBV6-5 with TRBJ2-7; D is possibly TRBD1 or TRBD2 (5 bases each). Germline V lookup: CDR1 MNHEY, CDR2 SVGAGI. The CDR3 totals 15 residues. V dropped 6 bases and J dropped 0 bases, with 15 bases sitting between them. This chain's CDR3 is CASSRSRGSSYEQYF. The CDR3 DNA reads as TGTGCCAGCAGCCGATCGAGGGGAAGCTCCTACGAGCAGTACTTC.

A word on this clonotype: A read error may be the cause here, since a much bigger clone is one base away. The chain has TRBV11-3 and TRBJ2-1; D gene unclear. With 1 base removed from V and 10 bases from J, the gap between germline ends came to 14 bases. Germline CDR1 SGHNT, CDR2 YENEEA. This CDR3 has 14 residues. CDR3 sequence (DNA): TGTGCCAGCAGCTTAGGGTTAGGGCCCGGAGAGCAGTTCTTC. Translating gives CASSLGLGPGEQFF.

V gene TRBV6-2 or TRBV6-3 combines with J gene TRBJ1-2, with a weak D call TRBD1 (6 bases). CDR3 length equals 13 residues. Trimming removed 6 bases from V and 5 bases from J, with 13 bases in between. The V gene's germline CDR1 is MNHEY and CDR2 SVGEGT. The CDR3 region has the DNA TGTGCCAGCAGACCAACAGGGAGGTATGGCTACACCTTC. Translated, it gives CASRPTGRYGYTF.